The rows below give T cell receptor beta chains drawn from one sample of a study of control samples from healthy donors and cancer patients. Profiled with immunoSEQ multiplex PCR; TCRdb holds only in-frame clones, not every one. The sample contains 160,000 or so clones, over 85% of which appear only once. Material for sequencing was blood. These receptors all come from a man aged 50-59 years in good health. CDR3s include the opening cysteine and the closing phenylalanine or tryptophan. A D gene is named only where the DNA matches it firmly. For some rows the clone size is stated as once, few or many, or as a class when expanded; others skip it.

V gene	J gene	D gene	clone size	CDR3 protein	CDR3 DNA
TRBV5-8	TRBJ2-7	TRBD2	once	CASSGLAARNEQYF	TGTGCCAGCAGCGGACTAGCGGCTCGAAACGAGCAGTACTTC
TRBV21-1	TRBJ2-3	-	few	CATTGGRAGLTDTQYF	TGTGCCACCACGGGGGGCCGGGCGGGCCTCACAGATACGCAGTATTTT
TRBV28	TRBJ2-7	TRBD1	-	CASRDRAHEQYF	TGTGCCAGCAGGGACAGGGCCCACGAGCAGTACTTC
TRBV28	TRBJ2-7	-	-	CASSFGGGRYEQYF	TGTGCCAGCAGTTTTGGAGGGGGCCGGTACGAGCAGTACTTC
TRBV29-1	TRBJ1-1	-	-	CSVERGRNTEAFF	TGCAGCGTTGAAAGGGGACGGAACACTGAAGCTTTCTTT
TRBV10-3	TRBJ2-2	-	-	CAISEYKNTGELFF	TGTGCCATCAGTGAGTACAAGAACACCGGGGAGCTGTTTTTT
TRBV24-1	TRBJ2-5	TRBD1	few	CATSETGVETQYF	TGTGCCACCAGTGAGACAGGGGTGGAGACCCAGTACTTC
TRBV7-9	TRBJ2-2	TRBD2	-	CASSPVTGGPSTGELFF	TGTGCCAGCAGCCCAGTCACGGGAGGGCCCTCCACCGGGGAGCTGTTTTTT
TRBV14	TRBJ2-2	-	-	CASSQDLRVTGELFF	TGTGCCAGCAGCCAAGATCTTAGGGTTACCGGGGAGCTGTTTTTT
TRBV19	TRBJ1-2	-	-	CASSITGGNYGYTF	TGTGCCAGTAGTATCACGGGAGGGAACTATGGCTACACCTTC
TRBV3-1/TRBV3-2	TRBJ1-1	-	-	CASKKGSTNTEAFF	TGTGCCAGCAAAAAGGGGTCTACGAACACTGAAGCTTTCTTT
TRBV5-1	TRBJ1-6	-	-	CASSYPGGVRSPLHF	TGCGCCAGCAGCTACCCGGGGGGTGTGAGGTCACCCCTCCACTTT